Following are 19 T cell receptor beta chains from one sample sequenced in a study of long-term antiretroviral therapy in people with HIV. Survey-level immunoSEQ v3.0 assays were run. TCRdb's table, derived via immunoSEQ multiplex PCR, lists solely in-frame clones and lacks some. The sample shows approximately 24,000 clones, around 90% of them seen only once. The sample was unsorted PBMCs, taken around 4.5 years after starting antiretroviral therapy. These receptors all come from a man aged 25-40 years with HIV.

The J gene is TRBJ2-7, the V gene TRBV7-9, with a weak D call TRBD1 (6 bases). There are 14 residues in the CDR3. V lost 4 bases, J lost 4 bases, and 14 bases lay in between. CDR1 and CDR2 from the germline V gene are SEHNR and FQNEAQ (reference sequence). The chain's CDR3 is CASSSAQGLYEQYF. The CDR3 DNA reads TGTGCCAGCAGCTCGGCGCAGGGGTTGTACGAGCAGTACTTC.

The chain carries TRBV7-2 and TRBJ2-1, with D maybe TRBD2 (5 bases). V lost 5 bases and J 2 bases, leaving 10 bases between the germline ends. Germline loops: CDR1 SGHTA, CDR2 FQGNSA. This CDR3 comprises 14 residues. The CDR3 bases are TGTGCCAGCAGCCCCGGACTGACCTACAATGAGCAGTTCTTC. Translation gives CASSPGLTYNEQFF.

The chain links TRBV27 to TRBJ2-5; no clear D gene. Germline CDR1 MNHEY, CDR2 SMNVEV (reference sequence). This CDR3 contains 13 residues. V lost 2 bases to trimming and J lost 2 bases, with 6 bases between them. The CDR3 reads CASSLTSQETQYF. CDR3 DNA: TGTGCCAGCAGTTTAACCAGTCAAGAGACCCAGTACTTC.

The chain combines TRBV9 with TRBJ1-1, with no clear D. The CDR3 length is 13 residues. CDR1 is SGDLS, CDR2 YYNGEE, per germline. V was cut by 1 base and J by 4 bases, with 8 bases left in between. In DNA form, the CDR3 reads TGTGCCAGCAGCGTATTGGTTGGCACTGAAGCTTTCTTT. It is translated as CASSVLVGTEAFF.

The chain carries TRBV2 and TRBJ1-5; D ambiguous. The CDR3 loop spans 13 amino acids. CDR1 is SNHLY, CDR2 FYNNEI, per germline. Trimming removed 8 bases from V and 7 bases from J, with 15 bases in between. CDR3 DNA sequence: TGTGCCAGCCCTCTTGAATGGGTACAGCCCCAGCATTTT. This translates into CASPLEWVQPQHF. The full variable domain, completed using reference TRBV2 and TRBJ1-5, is EPEVTQTPSHQVTQMGQEVILRCVPISNHLYFYWYRQILGQKVEFLVSFYNNEISEKSEIFDDQFSVERPDGSNFTLKIRSTKLEDSAMYFCASPLEWVQPQHFGDGTRLSIL.

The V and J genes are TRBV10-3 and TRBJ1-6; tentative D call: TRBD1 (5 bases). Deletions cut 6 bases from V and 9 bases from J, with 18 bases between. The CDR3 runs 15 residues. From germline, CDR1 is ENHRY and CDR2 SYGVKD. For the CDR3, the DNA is TGTGCCATCAGGGGAGGGGACGGAAATTTTTCACCCCTCCACTTT. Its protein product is CAIRGGDGNFSPLHF.

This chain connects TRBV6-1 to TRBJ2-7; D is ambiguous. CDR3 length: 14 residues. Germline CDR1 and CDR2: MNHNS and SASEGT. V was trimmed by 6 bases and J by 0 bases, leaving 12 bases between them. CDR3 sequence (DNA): TGTGCCAGCAGCAAGAGTCCAGACTCCTACGAGCAGTACTTC. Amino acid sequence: CASSKSPDSYEQYF.

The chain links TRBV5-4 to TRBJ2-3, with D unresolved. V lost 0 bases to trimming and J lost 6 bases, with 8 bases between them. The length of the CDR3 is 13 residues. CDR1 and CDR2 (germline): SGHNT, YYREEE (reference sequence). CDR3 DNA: TGTGCCAGCAGCTTGGACAGTTCTGATACGCAGTATTTT. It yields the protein CASSLDSSDTQYF.

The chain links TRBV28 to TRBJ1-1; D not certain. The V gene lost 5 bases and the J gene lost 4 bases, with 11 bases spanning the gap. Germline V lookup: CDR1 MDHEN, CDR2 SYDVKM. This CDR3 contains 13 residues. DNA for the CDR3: TGTGCCAGCAGTCCGACCCCACGCACTGAAGCTTTCTTT. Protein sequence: CASSPTPRTEAFF. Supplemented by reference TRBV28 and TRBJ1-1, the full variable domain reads DVKVTQSSRYLVKRTGEKVFLECVQDMDHENMFWYRQDPGLGLRLIYFSYDVKMKEKGDIPEGYSVSREKKERFSLILESASTNQTSMYLCASSPTPRTEAFFGQGTRLTVV.

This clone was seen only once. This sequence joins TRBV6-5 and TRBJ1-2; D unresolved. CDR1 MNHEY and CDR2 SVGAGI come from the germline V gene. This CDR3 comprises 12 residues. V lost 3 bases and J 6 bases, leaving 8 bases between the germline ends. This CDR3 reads CASSYMGDGYTF. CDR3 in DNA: TGTGCCAGCAGTTATATGGGAGATGGCTACACCTTC.

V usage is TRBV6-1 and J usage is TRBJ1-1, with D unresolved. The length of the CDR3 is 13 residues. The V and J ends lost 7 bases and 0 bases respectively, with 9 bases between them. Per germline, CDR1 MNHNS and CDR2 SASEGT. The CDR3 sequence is CASTGQMNTEAFF. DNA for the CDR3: TGTGCCAGCACAGGTCAGATGAACACTGAAGCTTTCTTT.

The CDR3 here is CASSSPAGTTNEKLFF. DNA for the CDR3: TGTGCCAGCAGCTCCCCCGCCGGGACAACTAATGAAAAACTGTTTTTT. This chain joins TRBV9 and TRBJ1-4; no clear D gene. The germline V gene encodes CDR1 SGDLS and CDR2 YYNGEE. V dropped 4 bases and J dropped 0 bases, with 13 bases sitting between them. This CDR3 comprises 16 residues.

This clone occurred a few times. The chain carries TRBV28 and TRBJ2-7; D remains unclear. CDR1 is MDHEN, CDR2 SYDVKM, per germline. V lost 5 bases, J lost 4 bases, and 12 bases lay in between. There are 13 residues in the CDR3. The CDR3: CASSRPGWYEQYF. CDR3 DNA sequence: TGTGCCAGCAGTCGTCCGGGTTGGTACGAGCAGTACTTC.

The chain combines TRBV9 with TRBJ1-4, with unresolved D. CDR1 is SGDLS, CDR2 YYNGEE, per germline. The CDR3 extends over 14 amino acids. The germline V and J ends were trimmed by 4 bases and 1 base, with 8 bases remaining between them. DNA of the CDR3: TGTGCCAGCAGCCCCACCAAAACTAATGAAAAACTGTTTTTT. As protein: CASSPTKTNEKLFF.

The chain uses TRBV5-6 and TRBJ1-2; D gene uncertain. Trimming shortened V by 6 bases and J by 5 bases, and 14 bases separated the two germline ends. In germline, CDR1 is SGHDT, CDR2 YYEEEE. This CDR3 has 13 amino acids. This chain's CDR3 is CASNQMWSYGYTF. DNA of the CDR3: TGTGCCAGCAATCAGATGTGGAGTTATGGCTACACCTTC.

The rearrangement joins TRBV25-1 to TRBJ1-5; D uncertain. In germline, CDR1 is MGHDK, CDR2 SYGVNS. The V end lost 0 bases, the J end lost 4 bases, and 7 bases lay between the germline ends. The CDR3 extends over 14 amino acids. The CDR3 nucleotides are TGTGCCAGCAGTGAATATGGAGGAAATCAGCCCCAGCATTTT. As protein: CASSEYGGNQPQHF.

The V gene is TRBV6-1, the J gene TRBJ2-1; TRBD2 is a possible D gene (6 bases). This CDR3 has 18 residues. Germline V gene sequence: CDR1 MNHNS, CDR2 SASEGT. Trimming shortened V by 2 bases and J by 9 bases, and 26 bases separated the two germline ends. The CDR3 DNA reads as TGTGCCAGCAGTGAAATTGGCCGACCTGAAGTCGGCGGGGCTGAGCAGTTCTTC. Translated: CASSEIGRPEVGGAEQFF.

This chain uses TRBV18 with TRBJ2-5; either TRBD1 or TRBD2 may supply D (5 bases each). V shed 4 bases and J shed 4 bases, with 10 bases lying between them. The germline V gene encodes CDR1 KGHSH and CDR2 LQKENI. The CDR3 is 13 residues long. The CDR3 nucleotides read TGTGCCAGCTCACAGGGACGTGGAGAGACCCAGTACTTC. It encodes CASSQGRGETQYF.

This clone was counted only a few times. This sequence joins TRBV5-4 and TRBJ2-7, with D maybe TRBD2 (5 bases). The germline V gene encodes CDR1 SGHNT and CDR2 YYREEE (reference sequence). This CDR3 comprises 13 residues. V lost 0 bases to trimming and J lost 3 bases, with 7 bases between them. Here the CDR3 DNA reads TGTGCCAGCAGCTTGGCGGGATACTACGAGCAGTACTTC. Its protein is CASSLAGYYEQYF.